These T cell receptor beta chains were read from a single sample in a study of blood T cell repertoires in COVID-19. The data were produced by immunoSEQ multiplex PCR, yet TCRdb's version contains in-frame clones alone and is incomplete. Of thousands of clones listed, roughly 80% are singletons. Sequenced: peripheral blood. Receptor source: a human donor in a cohort sampled during active COVID-19. CDR3s include the opening cysteine and the closing phenylalanine or tryptophan. The order of the fields is clone size, D gene, J gene, V gene, CDR3 DNA, CDR3 protein. A D gene is named only where the DNA matches it firmly. Only part of the rows carry a size: once, few, many, or a class if the clone is expanded.

clone size: .
D gene: TRBD1
J gene: TRBJ2-3
V gene: TRBV27
CDR3 DNA: TGTGCCAGCCAAGTTTGGGGGACAGTATCCGATACGCAGTATTTT
CDR3 protein: CASQVWGTVSDTQYF

clone size: .
D gene: .
J gene: TRBJ2-7
V gene: TRBV21-1
CDR3 DNA: TGTGCCAGCAACCCCCGGGGGCGGGGGAACGAGCAGTACTTC
CDR3 protein: CASNPRGRGNEQYF

clone size: .
D gene: .
J gene: TRBJ2-5
V gene: TRBV28
CDR3 DNA: TGTGCCAGCACTGGGCAAGGGACCCAGTACTTC
CDR3 protein: CASTGQGTQYF

clone size: .
D gene: TRBD1
J gene: TRBJ1-4
V gene: TRBV11-2
CDR3 DNA: TGTGCCAGCAGCCCGGACAGGGGGCGGAGTGAAAAACTGTTTTTT
CDR3 protein: CASSPDRGRSEKLFF

clone size: .
D gene: TRBD1
J gene: TRBJ2-7
V gene: TRBV29-1
CDR3 DNA: TGCAGCGTTGTAGGGACAGGGTTATCCTCCTACGAGCAGTACTTC
CDR3 protein: CSVVGTGLSSYEQYF

clone size: .
D gene: .
J gene: TRBJ2-1
V gene: TRBV5-1
CDR3 DNA: TGCGCCAGCAGCTTGGGACAGTACAATGAGCAGTTCTTC
CDR3 protein: CASSLGQYNEQFF

clone size: .
D gene: .
J gene: TRBJ2-1
V gene: TRBV7-8
CDR3 DNA: TGTGCCAGCAGCTTAAGCAGGAATGAGCAGTTCTTC
CDR3 protein: CASSLSRNEQFF

clone size: .
D gene: TRBD2
J gene: TRBJ2-7
V gene: TRBV4-1
CDR3 DNA: TGCGCCAGCAGCCCCGCGGGAGGGGGGCCGAACTACGAGCAGTACTTC
CDR3 protein: CASSPAGGGPNYEQYF

clone size: .
D gene: .
J gene: TRBJ1-3
V gene: TRBV7-9
CDR3 DNA: TGTGCCAGCAGCCTACTTAGCATCCGCTCTGGAAACACCATATATTTT
CDR3 protein: CASSLLSIRSGNTIYF

clone size: .
D gene: .
J gene: TRBJ2-7
V gene: TRBV2
CDR3 DNA: TGTGCCAGCAGGGACCCGGCGGGCCGGAGCGAGCAGTACTTC
CDR3 protein: CASRDPAGRSEQYF

clone size: .
D gene: .
J gene: TRBJ2-1
V gene: TRBV6-2/TRBV6-3
CDR3 DNA: TGTGCCAGCAGTTACAGCCGGGTCCATGAGCAGTTCTTC
CDR3 protein: CASSYSRVHEQFF

clone size: few
D gene: .
J gene: TRBJ2-3
V gene: TRBV11-1
CDR3 DNA: TGTGCCAGCAGCTTAGAGGACTATAATCTTGGAGATACGCAGTATTTT
CDR3 protein: CASSLEDYNLGDTQYF

clone size: .
D gene: TRBD2
J gene: TRBJ2-7
V gene: TRBV9
CDR3 DNA: TGTGCCAGCAGCCTTGAGGCGGGACTAGTATACGAGCAGTACTTC
CDR3 protein: CASSLEAGLVYEQYF

clone size: .
D gene: TRBD2
J gene: TRBJ2-7
V gene: TRBV3-1/TRBV3-2
CDR3 DNA: TGTGCCAGCAGCCAACCCGGGAGGGTCTACGAGCAGTACTTC
CDR3 protein: CASSQPGRVYEQYF

clone size: .
D gene: TRBD1
J gene: TRBJ1-4
V gene: TRBV4-1
CDR3 DNA: TGCGCCAGCAGCCCTGGACAGGCGGAAAATGAAAAACTGTTTTTT
CDR3 protein: CASSPGQAENEKLFF

clone size: few
D gene: TRBD1
J gene: TRBJ2-1
V gene: TRBV2
CDR3 DNA: TGTGCCAGCAGTGACACCACTCCTGACAGGGGAAATGAGCAGTTCTTC
CDR3 protein: CASSDTTPDRGNEQFF

clone size: .
D gene: TRBD2
J gene: TRBJ2-7
V gene: TRBV27
CDR3 DNA: TGTGCCAGCAGTCTCACTAGCGGGAGTATCTACGAGCAGTACTTC
CDR3 protein: CASSLTSGSIYEQYF

clone size: medium-sized
D gene: .
J gene: TRBJ1-3
V gene: TRBV6-6
CDR3 DNA: TGTGCCAGCAGTTACTCGCGGGGCCCGGGAAACACCATATATTTT
CDR3 protein: CASSYSRGPGNTIYF

clone size: .
D gene: TRBD1
J gene: TRBJ2-1
V gene: TRBV19
CDR3 DNA: TGTGCCAGTGCCGGGACAGGGGCTTCCAATGAGCAGTTCTTC
CDR3 protein: CASAGTGASNEQFF

clone size: .
D gene: TRBD1
J gene: TRBJ1-5
V gene: TRBV7-9
CDR3 DNA: TGTGCCAGCAGCCACACCGGGACAGGGATTTTAGATAGCAATCAGCCCCAGCATTTT
CDR3 protein: CASSHTGTGILDSNQPQHF

clone size: .
D gene: .
J gene: TRBJ1-4
V gene: TRBV24-1
CDR3 DNA: TGTGCCACCAGTGTCCTGACAGACGAAGGCGAAAAACTGTTTTTT
CDR3 protein: CATSVLTDEGEKLFF

clone size: .
D gene: .
J gene: TRBJ1-4
V gene: TRBV6-5
CDR3 DNA: TGTGCCACCGCCCTGACAGGCGATAATGAAAAACTGTTTTTT
CDR3 protein: CATALTGDNEKLFF

clone size: .
D gene: TRBD1
J gene: TRBJ2-1
V gene: TRBV5-6
CDR3 DNA: TGTGCCAGCAGCTTGGCCGGGACAGGGACCTACAATGAGCAGTTCTTC
CDR3 protein: CASSLAGTGTYNEQFF

clone size: .
D gene: .
J gene: TRBJ1-1
V gene: TRBV5-1
CDR3 DNA: TGCGCCAGCAGCTACCGCGGAGGGTCTGAAGCTTTCTTT
CDR3 protein: CASSYRGGSEAFF